This T cell receptor (beta chain) was identified in a study of blood T cell repertoires in COVID-19. Study at large: Acute and convalescent COVID-19 specimens originated in the United States, Italy and Spain. In each case, the material was cDNA or gDNA derived from T cells, B-cell-depleted T cells, or PBMCs.

What the recovered Cohort 3 donors had was two negative PCRs, clearance, or symptom resolution. The protocol was immunoSEQ multiplex PCR, while the TCRdb copy is restricted to in-frame clones and leaves out a portion. In the table there are about 320,000 clones, roughly 87% of which are singletons. Trimming removed 4 bases from V and 0 bases from J; junction bases left unmatched: 28. Germline loops: CDR1 MDHEN, CDR2 SYDVKM. The CDR3 runs to 23 residues. This chain links TRBV28 with TRBJ2-7; 9 nucleotides align to TRBD1. The clonotype was recovered from a woman younger than 35 who had recovered from COVID-19. Sequencing was carried out using PBMCs or T cells enriched from blood (not recorded which). The CDR3 reads CASSSRMDRGYLGSMVFSYEQYF. The CDR3 coding sequence is TGTGCCAGCAGTTCCAGGATGGACAGGGGCTACCTTGGGAGTATGGTGTTCTCCTACGAGCAGTACTTC.